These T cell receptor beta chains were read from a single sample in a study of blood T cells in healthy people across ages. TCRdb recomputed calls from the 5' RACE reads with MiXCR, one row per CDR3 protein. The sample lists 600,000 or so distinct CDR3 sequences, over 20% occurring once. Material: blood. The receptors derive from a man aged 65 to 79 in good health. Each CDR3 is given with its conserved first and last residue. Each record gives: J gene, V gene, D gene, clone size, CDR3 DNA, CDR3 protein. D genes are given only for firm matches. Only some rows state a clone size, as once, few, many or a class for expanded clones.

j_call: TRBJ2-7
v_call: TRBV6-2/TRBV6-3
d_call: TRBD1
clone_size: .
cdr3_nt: TGTGCCAGCAGTTACTTCGGGACAGGGGACGAGCAGTACTTC
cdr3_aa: CASSYFGTGDEQYF

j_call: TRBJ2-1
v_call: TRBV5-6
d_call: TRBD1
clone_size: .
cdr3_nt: TGTGCCAGCAGCTTCCGGGACAGGGGAAAGGATGAGCAGTTCTTC
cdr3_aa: CASSFRDRGKDEQFF

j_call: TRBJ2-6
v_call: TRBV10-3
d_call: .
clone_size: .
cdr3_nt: TGTGCCATCAGTGATCAGGGTTCTGGGGCCAACGTCCTGACTTTC
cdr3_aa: CAISDQGSGANVLTF

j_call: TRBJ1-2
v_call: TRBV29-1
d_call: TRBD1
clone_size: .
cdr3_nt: TGCAGCGTTGACCCGGGACAGCAAACCTTAAGCTACACCTTC
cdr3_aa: CSVDPGQQTLSYTF

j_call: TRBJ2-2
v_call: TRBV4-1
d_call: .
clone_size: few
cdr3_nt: TGCGCCAGCAGCCAAGAAAGGGTAGCGGATACCGGGGAGCTGTTTTTT
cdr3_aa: CASSQERVADTGELFF

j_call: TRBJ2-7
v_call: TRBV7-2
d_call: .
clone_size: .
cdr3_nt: TGTGCCAGCAGCTTAAGACTTCCCCCAAACGAGCAGTACTTC
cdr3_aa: CASSLRLPPNEQYF

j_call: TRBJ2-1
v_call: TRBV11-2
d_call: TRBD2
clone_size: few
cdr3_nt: TGTGCCAGCAGCCCCACGGGACTAGCGTACAATGAGCAGTTCTTC
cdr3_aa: CASSPTGLAYNEQFF

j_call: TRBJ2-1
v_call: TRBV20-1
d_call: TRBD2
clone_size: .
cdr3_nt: TGCAGTGCTAGAGGGTCGGCGGGGGGAGGGCCAATCGAGCAGTTCTTC
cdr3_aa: CSARGSAGGGPIEQFF

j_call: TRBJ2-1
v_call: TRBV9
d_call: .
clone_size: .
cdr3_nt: TGTGCTAGCAAGGTGGGTTTGGAAGCGGACGAGCAGTTCTTC
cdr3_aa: CASKVGLEADEQFF

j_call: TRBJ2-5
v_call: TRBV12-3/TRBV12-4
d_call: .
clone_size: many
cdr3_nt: TGTGCCAGCAGCTTTCTCCCCCCGAGGGAGACCCAGTACTTC
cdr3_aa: CASSFLPPRETQYF

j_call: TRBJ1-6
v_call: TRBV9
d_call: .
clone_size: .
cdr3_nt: TGTGCCAGCAGTGAGGGGGTTTCTAATTCACCCCTCCACTTT
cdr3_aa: CASSEGVSNSPLHF

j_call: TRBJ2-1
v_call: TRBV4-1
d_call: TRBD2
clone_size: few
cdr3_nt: TGCGCCAGCAGCCAACCCGGACTAGCGGGAAGCAATGAGCAGTTCTTC
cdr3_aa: CASSQPGLAGSNEQFF

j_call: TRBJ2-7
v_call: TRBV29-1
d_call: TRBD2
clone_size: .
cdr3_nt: TGCAGCGTTGCGCTAGCGGGGGGGACCTACGAGCAGTACTTC
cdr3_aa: CSVALAGGTYEQYF

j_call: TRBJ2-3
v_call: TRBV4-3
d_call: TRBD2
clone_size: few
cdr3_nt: TGCGCCAGCAGCCAAGATTTACCTAGCGGGGAACCTACAGATACGCAGTATTTT
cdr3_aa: CASSQDLPSGEPTDTQYF

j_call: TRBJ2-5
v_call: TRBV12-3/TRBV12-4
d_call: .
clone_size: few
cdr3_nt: TGTGCCAGCAGCTACCAGGGAGGAGAGGCCCAGTACTTC
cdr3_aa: CASSYQGGEAQYF

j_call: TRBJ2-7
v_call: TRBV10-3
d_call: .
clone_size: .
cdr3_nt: TGTGCCATCAGCGGCGGAGGGGACTACGAGCAGTACTTC
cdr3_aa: CAISGGGDYEQYF

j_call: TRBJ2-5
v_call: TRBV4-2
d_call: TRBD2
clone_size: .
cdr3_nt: TGTGCCAGCAGCTTGGGAGATAGCGGGAGACGGGAGACCCAGTACTTC
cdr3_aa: CASSLGDSGRRETQYF

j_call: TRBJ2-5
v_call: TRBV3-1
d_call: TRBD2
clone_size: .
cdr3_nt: TGTGCCAGCAGCCAAAAGCTACTAGCGGGAGAGACCCAGTACTTC
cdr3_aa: CASSQKLLAGETQYF

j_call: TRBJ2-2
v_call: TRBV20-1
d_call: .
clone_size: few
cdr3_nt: TGCAGTGCTAGAGACTTCTTAGGGGAGAACACCGGGGAGCTGTTTTTT
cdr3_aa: CSARDFLGENTGELFF

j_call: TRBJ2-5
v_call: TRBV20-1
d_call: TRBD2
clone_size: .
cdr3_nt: TGCAGTGCTGAGATACTAGCGGGAGATCGCTGGGAGACCCAGTACTTC
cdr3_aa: CSAEILAGDRWETQYF

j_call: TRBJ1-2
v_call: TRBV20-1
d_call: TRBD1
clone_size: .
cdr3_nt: TGCAGTGCTAGAAGAACAGGGGGCTGGGGCTATGGCTACACCTTC
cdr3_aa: CSARRTGGWGYGYTF

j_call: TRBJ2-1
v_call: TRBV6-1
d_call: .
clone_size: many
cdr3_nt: TGTGCCAGCACGGACAGTCAGATCTACAATGAGCAGTTCTTC
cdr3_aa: CASTDSQIYNEQFF

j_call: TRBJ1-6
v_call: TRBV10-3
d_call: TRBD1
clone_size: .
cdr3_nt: TGTGCCATCAACAGGGGGCTAGGGTCACCCCTCCACTTT
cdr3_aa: CAINRGLGSPLHF